The 21 T cell receptor beta chains below all came from one sample that was sequenced in a study of CD8 T cells in ankylosing spondylitis. Whole-study results and caveats: Typical of ankylosing spondylitis blood, it appeared, was a TCR beta motif of roughly eight highly homologous variants.

One entry per CDR3 protein results from TCRdb running MiXCR on the 5' RACE reads. The sample consists of about 540,000 distinct CDR3 sequences, 12% of them appearing once. Their target antigens are unknown. Sequenced input: blood, either unsorted or a sorted T cell fraction (not recorded which). Receptor source: a male donor with ankylosing spondylitis.

The chain uses TRBV11-2 and TRBJ2-3, with D unclear. The CDR3 loop spans 12 amino acids. V was clipped by 3 bases and J by 4 bases, with 5 bases between them. Germline loops: CDR1 SGHAT, CDR2 FQNNGV. The CDR3 nucleotides read TGTGCCAGCAGCTTTACTCCAGATACGCAGTATTTT. Its protein is CASSFTPDTQYF.

Points on this clonotype: A read error is possible here, since a much larger clone lies one base away. The V gene is TRBV20-1, the J gene TRBJ2-1; 9 bases agree with TRBD2. Trimming removed 1 base from V and 5 bases from J; junction bases left unmatched: 3. CDR1 and CDR2 (germline): DFQATT, SNEGSKA (reference sequence). This CDR3 has 14 amino acids. CDR3 sequence: CSARGLADHNEQFF. The CDR3 region has the DNA TGCAGTGCTAGAGGACTAGCGGATCACAATGAGCAGTTCTTC.

The J gene is TRBJ2-7, the V gene TRBV21-1; the table calls TRBD1, which could not be checked here. TRBV21-1 is termed a pseudogene. CDR3 size: 15 residues. In nucleotides, the CDR3 is TGTGCCAGCAGCAATCGGGGGGGGGTGCCCTACGAGAAGTACGTC. It yields the protein CASSNRGGVPYEKYV.

V gene TRBV6-1 combines with J gene TRBJ1-5; 7 bases match TRBD1. J was trimmed by 5 bases and V by 0 bases; bases with no gene match: 1. This CDR3 spans 14 amino acids. In germline, CDR1 is MNHNS, CDR2 SASEGT. CDR3 sequence: CASSEAGGDQPQHF. In DNA form, the CDR3 reads TGTGCCAGCAGTGAAGCAGGGGGCGATCAGCCCCAGCATTTT.

Only a few counts were recorded for this clonotype. The chain is built from TRBV7-9 and TRBJ2-1; D may be TRBD1 (6 bases). This CDR3 comprises 15 residues. CDR1 and CDR2 from the germline V gene are SEHNR and FQNEAQ (reference sequence). The V gene lost 6 bases and the J gene lost 4 bases, with 16 bases spanning the gap. In DNA form, the CDR3 reads TGTGCCAGCAGACCCGGTAGGGGGTCTTACAATGAGCAGTTCTTC. It yields the protein CASRPGRGSYNEQFF.

This clonotype appeared many times. A read error may account for a junction end that differs from germline. The chain employs TRBV11-2 and TRBJ2-3, with D uncertain. CDR3 length: 12 amino acids. The germline CDR1 and CDR2 sequences are SGHAT and FQNNGV. DNA for the CDR3: TGCGCCAGCAGCTCGCTAGGGGATACGCAGTATTTT. Residues: CASSSLGDTQYF.

As to this clonotype: Its ends do not fully match the called genes, so a read error is possible. The J gene is TRBJ2-5, the V gene TRBV2; tentatively, D is TRBD2 (5 bases). Germline V gives CDR1 SNHLY, CDR2 FYNNEI. The CDR3 is 10 residues long. The chain's CDR3 is CASSGLANLF. The CDR3 DNA sequence: TGTGCCAGCAGTGGGTTAGCGAACCTGTTC.

This sequence joins TRBV6-2 or TRBV6-3 and TRBJ2-7; 10 bases align to TRBD2. V was pared by 5 bases and J by 4 bases, with 11 bases of the junction left unmatched. CDR1 MNHEY and CDR2 SVGEGT come from the germline V gene. This CDR3 has 16 amino acids. The CDR3 DNA reads TGTGCCAGCAGTCCCACTAGCGGGATAGGAGTGTACGAGCAGTACGTC. It yields the protein CASSPTSGIGVYEQYV.

This chain links TRBV10-2 with TRBJ2-7; D remains unclear. This CDR3 is 13 amino acids long. The germline V gene has CDR1 WSHSY and CDR2 SAAADI. The V end was cut by 2 bases, the J end by 4 bases, with 9 bases between. The CDR3 DNA sequence: TGCGCCAGCAGTGAGATGGTGGGTTACGAGCAGTACGTC. It encodes CASSEMVGYEQYV.

This clonotype turned up a few times. The chain has TRBV20-1 and TRBJ1-2, with TRBD1 identical over 8 bases. The junction had 10 bases not matched to a gene; V was cut back by 8 bases and J by 5 bases. Germline CDR1 and CDR2: DFQATT and SNEGSKA (reference sequence). This CDR3 is built from 13 residues. This chain's CDR3 is CSFHRGRKYGYTF. CDR3 in DNA: TGCAGTTTTCACAGGGGGAGGAAGTATGGCTACACCTTC.

This clonotype showed up just a few times. The chain's CDR3 is CASWYIGKDTQYF. In nucleotides, the CDR3 is TGCGCCAGCTGGTACATTGGGAAAGATACGCAGTATTTT. This rearrangement joins TRBV10-1 to TRBJ2-3; D gene ambiguous. The CDR3 loop spans 13 amino acids. The V end was cut by 8 bases, the J end by 5 bases, with 14 bases between. The germline gives CDR1 WNHNN, CDR2 SYGVQD (reference sequence).

The count of this clonotype is one. The rearrangement uses TRBV11-2 and TRBJ2-7; TRBD2 aligns across 7 bases. The germline gives CDR1 SGHAT, CDR2 FQNNGV. Trimming at V came to 8 bases and at J to 7 bases, leaving 17 bases not matched to a gene. There are 15 residues in the CDR3. In nucleotides, the CDR3 is TGTGCCAGCGCAATGGGGGGGTGGTCCAGGGCGGAGCAGTACGTC. Translation: CASAMGGWSRAEQYV.

The chain has TRBV5-1 and TRBJ2-5; possibly TRBD2 for D (6 bases). Looked up from germline, CDR1 is SGHRS and CDR2 is YFSETQ. The CDR3 is made up of 14 amino acids. Trimming took off 5 bases at V and 5 bases at J, with 16 bases between the two ends. The DNA of the CDR3 is TGCGCCAGCAGGGATTCAAGCGGAGGGGAGACCCAGTACTTC. It codes for CASRDSSGGETQYF.

This clonotype was counted only a few times. This sequence joins TRBV11-2 and TRBJ2-1; TRBD2 agrees at 10 bases. Germline values: CDR1 SGHAT, CDR2 FQNNGV. Trimming at V came to 5 bases and at J to 0 bases, leaving 10 bases not matched to a gene. The CDR3 has 18 residues. In DNA form, the CDR3 reads TGTGCCAGCAGCCCTCATAGCGGGAGGTCTAGCTCCTACAATGAGCAGTTCTTC. Its protein product is CASSPHSGRSSSYNEQFF. The variable domain in full, with the rest retrieved from reference TRBV11-2 and TRBJ2-1, is EAGVAQSPRYKIIEKRQSVAFWCNPISGHATLYWYQQILGQGPKLLIQFQNNGVVDDSQLPKDRFSAERLKGVDSTLKIQPAKLEDSAVYLCASSPHSGRSSSYNEQFFGPGTRLTVL.

A few counts support this clonotype. One end of the junction fails to match germline, which may point to a read error. The V and J genes are TRBV5-4 and TRBJ2-2; 13 bases agree with TRBD2. Per germline, CDR1 SGHNT and CDR2 YYREEE (reference sequence). The CDR3 is made up of 16 amino acids. The CDR3: CASNPGTSGNAGELFF. The DNA of the CDR3 is TGTGCCAGCAACCCCGGGACTAGCGGGAACGCCGGGGAGCTGTTTTTT.

The chain recombines TRBV11-2 with TRBJ2-1; 7 bases are a match to TRBD2. V shed 5 bases and J 0 bases; nucleotides not matched to a gene: 16. The CDR3 is 19 amino acids. Germline V gene sequence: CDR1 SGHAT, CDR2 FQNNGV. CDR3 protein: CASSAGTMVPRSSYNEQFF. CDR3 sequence (DNA): TGTGCCAGCAGCGCCGGGACTATGGTGCCCCGAAGCTCCTACAATGAGCAGTTCTTC.

The chain carries TRBV21-1 and TRBJ1-4; TRBD1, the D gene given by the table, was not confirmed from the DNA. TRBV21-1 corresponds to a pseudogene. CDR3 length equals 15 residues. CDR3: CASSKERVWGEKLFF. The DNA for the CDR3 is TGTGCCAGCAGCAAAGAAAGGGTATGGGGGGAAAAACTGTTTTTT.

The sample holds a few counts of this clonotype. The chain employs TRBV24-1 and TRBJ2-4, with D hard to call. This CDR3 has 13 amino acids. V lost 0 bases, J lost 10 bases, and 9 bases lay in between. Germline V CDR1 and CDR2: KGHDR, SFDVKD. The CDR3 reads CATSDLGSEIQYF. The CDR3 bases are TGTGCCACCAGTGATTTGGGTTCGGAAATTCAGTACTTC.

The CDR3: CASSQDLVGFGSYEQYF. The CDR3 bases are TGCGCCAGCAGCCAAGATTTAGTAGGTTTCGGGAGCTACGAGCAGTACTTC. The chain has TRBV4-1 and TRBJ2-7; D possibly corresponds to TRBD2 (6 bases). Trimming pared 0 bases from V and 3 bases from J, leaving 18 bases between. The CDR3 has 17 residues. CDR1 and CDR2 from the germline V gene are MGHRA and YSYEKL.

V gene TRBV24-1 combines with J gene TRBJ2-7; 7 bases are shared with TRBD2. CDR3 size: 17 residues. The germline V gene encodes CDR1 KGHDR and CDR2 SFDVKD. With V trimmed by 6 bases and J by 1 base, 14 bases remained unmatched. The chain's CDR3 is CATSTLRSGTPSYEQYV. The CDR3 DNA reads as TGTGCCACCAGTACATTACGGAGCGGGACTCCTTCCTACGAGCAGTACGTC.

This clonotype was detected many times. This chain uses TRBV29-1 with TRBJ2-1; 12 bases fit TRBD1. V was pared by 1 base and J by 1 base, with 5 bases of the junction left unmatched. This CDR3 contains 17 residues. Germline V gene sequence: CDR1 SQVTM, CDR2 ANQGSEA. The CDR3 nucleotides read TGCAGCGTTGAAGGGGACAGGGGGCCAACTTCCTACAATGAGCAGTTCTTC. This gives the protein CSVEGDRGPTSYNEQFF.